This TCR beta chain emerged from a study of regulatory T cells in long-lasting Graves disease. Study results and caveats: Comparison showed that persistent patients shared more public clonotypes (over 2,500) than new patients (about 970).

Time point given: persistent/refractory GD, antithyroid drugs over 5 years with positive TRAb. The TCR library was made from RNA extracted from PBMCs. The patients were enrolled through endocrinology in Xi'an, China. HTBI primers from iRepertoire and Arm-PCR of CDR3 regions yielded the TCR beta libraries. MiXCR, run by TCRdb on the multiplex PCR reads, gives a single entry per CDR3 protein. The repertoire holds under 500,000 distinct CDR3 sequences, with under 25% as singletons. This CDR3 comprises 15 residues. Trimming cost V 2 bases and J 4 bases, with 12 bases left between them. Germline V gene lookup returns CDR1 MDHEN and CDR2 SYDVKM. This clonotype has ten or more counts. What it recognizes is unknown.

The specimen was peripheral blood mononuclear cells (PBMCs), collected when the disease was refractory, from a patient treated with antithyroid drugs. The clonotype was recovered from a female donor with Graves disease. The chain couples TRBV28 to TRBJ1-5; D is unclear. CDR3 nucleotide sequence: TGTGCCAGCAGTTTACGCTGGCAGTCTAATCAGCCCCAGCATTTT. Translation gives CASSLRWQSNQPQHF.